A selection of T cell receptor beta chains follows, all from one sample in a study of beta chain features in type 1 diabetes. The assay was immunoSEQ multiplex PCR, and TCRdb's table has in-frame clones only and misses some. The sample has about 210,000 clones, under 13% seen once. Material for sequencing was central memory CD4+ T cells from blood. The receptors shown here come from a man younger than 35 in good health. Both conserved end residues are part of each CDR3. Fields, in order: CDR3 length, J gene, clone size, V gene, D gene, CDR3 DNA, CDR3 protein. The D gene is left open where the match is weak. The listing skips clone size in some rows; elsewhere it reads once, few, many or a size class.

len: 15; j_gene: TRBJ2-3; abundance: .; v_gene: TRBV5-1; d_gene: .; CDR3nt: TGCGCCAGCAGCTTCGGTGCGGGGTCGACAGATACGCAGTATTTT; CDR3aa: CASSFGAGSTDTQYF
len: 13; j_gene: TRBJ2-1; abundance: many; v_gene: TRBV30; d_gene: TRBD1; CDR3nt: TGTGCCTGGGAGGGACAGCGGTTCAATGAGCAGTTCTTC; CDR3aa: CAWEGQRFNEQFF
len: 14; j_gene: TRBJ2-7; abundance: .; v_gene: TRBV11-2; d_gene: .; CDR3nt: TGTGCCAGCAGCTTTTTACGGGAAACCTACGAGCAGTACTTC; CDR3aa: CASSFLRETYEQYF
len: 14; j_gene: TRBJ2-1; abundance: many; v_gene: TRBV28; d_gene: TRBD2; CDR3nt: TGTGCCAGCTCACTAGCGGGAGTTTGGAGTGAGCAGTTCTTC; CDR3aa: CASSLAGVWSEQFF
len: 15; j_gene: TRBJ2-5; abundance: .; v_gene: TRBV19; d_gene: .; CDR3nt: TGTGCCAGTAGTATGCAGGGGAGGAATAGAGAGACCCAGTACTTC; CDR3aa: CASSMQGRNRETQYF
len: 15; j_gene: TRBJ2-2; abundance: few; v_gene: TRBV7-9; d_gene: .; CDR3nt: TGTGCCAGCAGCCAAGATCATACAGACACCGGGGAGCTGTTTTTT; CDR3aa: CASSQDHTDTGELFF
len: 17; j_gene: TRBJ1-5; abundance: .; v_gene: TRBV25-1; d_gene: .; CDR3nt: TGTGCCAGCAGCAGCCATGGGGGGGATCTAAGCAATCAGCCCCAGCATTTT; CDR3aa: CASSSHGGDLSNQPQHF
len: 13; j_gene: TRBJ2-4; abundance: many; v_gene: TRBV7-9; d_gene: .; CDR3nt: TGTGCCAGCAGCTCTCGGGGGCCTGACATTCAGTACTTC; CDR3aa: CASSSRGPDIQYF
len: 15; j_gene: TRBJ2-7; abundance: few; v_gene: TRBV9; d_gene: TRBD2; CDR3nt: TGTGCCAGCAGCCCACAGGGACTAGCCACCTACGAGCAGTACTTC; CDR3aa: CASSPQGLATYEQYF
len: 14; j_gene: TRBJ2-7; abundance: few; v_gene: TRBV10-3; d_gene: TRBD2; CDR3nt: TGTGCCATCAGCCAACTAGCGGGAGCCTACGAGCAGTACTTC; CDR3aa: CAISQLAGAYEQYF
len: 12; j_gene: TRBJ2-1; abundance: many; v_gene: TRBV4-1; d_gene: .; CDR3nt: TGCGCCAGCAGCCCGCTAGGTCTTGAGCAGTTCTTC; CDR3aa: CASSPLGLEQFF
len: 14; j_gene: TRBJ1-1; abundance: .; v_gene: TRBV10-3; d_gene: .; CDR3nt: TGTGCCATCAGTGATGGGCAGGGGAGGAATGAAGCTTTCTTT; CDR3aa: CAISDGQGRNEAFF
len: 13; j_gene: TRBJ2-7; abundance: .; v_gene: TRBV5-5; d_gene: .; CDR3nt: TGTGCCAGCGAACGATTCAATACCTACGAGCAGTACTTC; CDR3aa: CASERFNTYEQYF
len: 15; j_gene: TRBJ2-2; abundance: .; v_gene: TRBV5-4; d_gene: TRBD1; CDR3nt: TGTGCCAGCAGCGAGGGACAGGGTTACACCGGGGAGCTGTTTTTT; CDR3aa: CASSEGQGYTGELFF
len: 12; j_gene: TRBJ2-1; abundance: few; v_gene: TRBV10-3; d_gene: .; CDR3nt: TGTGCCATCAGTGGATTGGGCCATGAGCAGTTCTTC; CDR3aa: CAISGLGHEQFF
len: 15; j_gene: TRBJ2-7; abundance: .; v_gene: TRBV30; d_gene: TRBD1; CDR3nt: TGTGCCTGGAGTGTATTGGGGGACAGGTACTACGAGCAGTACTTC; CDR3aa: CAWSVLGDRYYEQYF
len: 15; j_gene: TRBJ2-3; abundance: few; v_gene: TRBV7-2; d_gene: .; CDR3nt: TGTGCCAGCAGCTTTTCGACGCCTGGGGCAGATACGCAGTATTTT; CDR3aa: CASSFSTPGADTQYF
len: 16; j_gene: TRBJ2-2; abundance: many; v_gene: TRBV30; d_gene: .; CDR3nt: TGTGCCTGGAGTGTACTCGGGACCCCGGCGGGCGGGGAGCTGTTTTTT; CDR3aa: CAWSVLGTPAGGELFF